This T cell receptor beta chain appears in the sequencing data of a study of T cells after yellow fever vaccination. The germline V and J ends were trimmed by 4 bases and 0 bases, with 12 bases remaining between them. The CDR3 spans 16 residues. Germline V gives CDR1 KGHSH, CDR2 LQKENI. TCRdb reanalysed the 5' RACE reads using MiXCR and keeps one entry per CDR3 protein. The table records 200,000 to 300,000 distinct CDR3 sequences, approximately 13% of them present only once. The sample was CD4+ T cells sorted from PBMCs, taken 45 days after the yellow fever booster vaccination. This chain connects TRBV18 to TRBJ2-2, with D possibly TRBD1 on 6 matching bases. The source is a man aged 25-40 years who received the YFV17D yellow fever vaccine. The CDR3 coding sequence is TGTGCCAGCTCACTACAGGGTGGCCCGAACACCGGGGAGCTGTTTTTT. Protein: CASSLQGGPNTGELFF.